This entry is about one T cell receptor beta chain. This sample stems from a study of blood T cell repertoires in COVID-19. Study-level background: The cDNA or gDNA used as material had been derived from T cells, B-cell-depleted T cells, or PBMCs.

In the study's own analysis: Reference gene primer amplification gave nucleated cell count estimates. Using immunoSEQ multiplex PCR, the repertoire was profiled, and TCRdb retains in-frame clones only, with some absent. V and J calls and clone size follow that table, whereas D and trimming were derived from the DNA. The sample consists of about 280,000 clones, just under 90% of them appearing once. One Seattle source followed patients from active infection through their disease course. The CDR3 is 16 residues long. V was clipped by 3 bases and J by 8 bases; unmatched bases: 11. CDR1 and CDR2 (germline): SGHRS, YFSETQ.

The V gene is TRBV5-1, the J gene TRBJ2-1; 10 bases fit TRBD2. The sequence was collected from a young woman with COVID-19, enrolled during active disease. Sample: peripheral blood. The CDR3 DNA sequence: TGCGCCAGCAGCTGGGGGGTAGCGGGGGGTGACTATGAGCAGTTCTTC. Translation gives CASSWGVAGGDYEQFF.